What follows are 23 T cell receptor beta chains derived from one specimen sequenced in a study of blood T cells in healthy people across ages. Primers used in a second PCR of about 6 to 11 cycles were a sample-barcoded 5' primer and a J-beta primer mix. TCRdb called the 5' RACE reads again in MiXCR, with one record for every CDR3 protein. Of 780,000 or so distinct CDR3 sequences in the sample, more than 55% are singletons; the top ten hold around 24%. Sequencing input: blood. Source of these receptors: a middle-aged man in good health.

As to this clonotype: A much larger clone sits a single nucleotide away, making a read error possible. The V gene is TRBV29-1, the J gene TRBJ2-1; 7 bases are shared with TRBD1. The CDR3 spans 16 residues. The germline CDR1 and CDR2 sequences are SQVTM and ANQGSEA. The junction had 11 bases not matched to a gene; V was cut back by 1 base and J by 5 bases. The DNA for the CDR3 is TGCAGCGTTGAAGGTGACGTAGGGACAGCCGACAATGAGCAGTTCTTC. Its protein product is CSVEGDVGTADNEQFF.

The rearrangement links TRBV4-1 to TRBJ2-7; TRBD2 agrees at 9 bases. The V and J ends lost 0 bases and 4 bases, in that order; junction bases with no gene match: 4. There are 15 residues in the CDR3. Germline V CDR1 and CDR2: MGHRA, YSYEKL. CDR3 in amino acids: CASSQDPSGIYEQYF. For the CDR3, the DNA is TGCGCCAGCAGCCAAGATCCTAGCGGGATTTACGAGCAGTACTTC.

The sample holds a few counts of this clonotype. This sequence joins TRBV27 and TRBJ1-2, with 7 bases identical to TRBD1. Germline lookup yields CDR1 MNHEY and CDR2 SMNVEV (reference sequence). J gave up 5 bases and V 2 bases, and 5 bases lay outside the gene matches. There are 14 residues in the CDR3. CDR3 amino acids: CASSLSDRDYGYTF. The CDR3 region has the DNA TGTGCCAGCAGTTTAAGCGACAGGGATTATGGCTACACCTTC.

In this sample, this clonotype turned up once. The rearrangement uses TRBV7-2 and TRBJ2-5; D could derive from TRBD1 or TRBD2 (5 bases each). CDR1 and CDR2 (germline): SGHTA, FQGNSA. This CDR3 region has 16 residues. V lost 1 base to trimming and J lost 3 bases, with 15 bases between them. CDR3 region: CASSLELRGVEETQYF. The CDR3 region has the DNA TGTGCCAGCAGCTTAGAGTTACGAGGGGTCGAAGAGACCCAGTACTTC.

V and J are TRBV24-1 and TRBJ2-3; D is uncertain. V was shortened by 7 bases and J by 3 bases, with 13 bases between the two germline ends. Germline lookup yields CDR1 KGHDR and CDR2 SFDVKD. CDR3 length equals 14 residues. CDR3: CATSTAKGTDTQYF. CDR3 nucleotide sequence: TGTGCCACCAGCACAGCGAAGGGTACAGATACGCAGTATTTT.

This clonotype was seen a handful of times. The chain employs TRBV12-3 or TRBV12-4 and TRBJ2-5; possible D gene TRBD2, 6 bases. The CDR3 is made up of 12 amino acids. Deletions cut 7 bases from V and 5 bases from J, with 11 bases between. The CDR3 DNA reads as TGTGCCAGCATGGCAGGGAGGGAGACCCAGTACTTC. Translated, it gives CASMAGRETQYF.

The V and J genes are TRBV7-2 and TRBJ2-5; unclear D gene. V lost 3 bases and J 11 bases, leaving 28 bases between the germline ends. The CDR3 covers 17 residues. Germline V gives CDR1 SGHTA, CDR2 FQGNSA. The CDR3 region has the DNA TGTGCCAGCAGCTTCATCTTACATCCCCCACCTGACAATGAGCAGTACTTC. Protein: CASSFILHPPPDNEQYF.

The gene calls are TRBV7-9 and TRBJ1-1; D not certain. Between the trimmed V and J ends, which lost 1 base and 3 bases, there was a span of 9 bases. The germline gives CDR1 SEHNR, CDR2 FQNEAQ (reference sequence). This CDR3 has 14 residues. The CDR3 loop reads CASSLVGGYTEAFF. The CDR3 DNA reads as TGTGCCAGCAGCTTAGTAGGCGGCTACACTGAAGCTTTCTTT.

The V gene is TRBV5-1, the J gene TRBJ2-3; D ambiguous. Germline V gene data show CDR1 as SGHRS and CDR2 as YFSETQ. The CDR3 sequence is 14 residues long. Trimming removed 3 bases at V and 0 bases at J, with 8 bases between. The DNA for the CDR3 is TGCGCCAGCAGCTCCGTGGTCAGCACAGATACGCAGTATTTT. Protein product: CASSSVVSTDTQYF.

The V and J genes are TRBV27 and TRBJ1-2; D perhaps matches TRBD1 (5 bases). CDR1 and CDR2 (germline): MNHEY, SMNVEV (reference sequence). Trimming stripped 0 bases from V and 3 bases from J, with 8 bases between. This CDR3 is 14 amino acids long. In DNA form, the CDR3 reads TGTGCCAGCAGTTTATCGTGGGGGGACTATGGCTACACCTTC. It specifies CASSLSWGDYGYTF.

V is TRBV6-5 and J is TRBJ2-3; TRBD1 aligns across 7 bases. CDR1 is MNHEY, CDR2 SVGAGI, per germline. The ends lost 5 bases at V and 7 bases at J; junction bases unmatched: 3. There are 12 residues in the CDR3. As DNA, the CDR3 is TGTGCCAGCAGTGGGGACAGCAATACGCAGTATTTT. Its translation is CASSGDSNTQYF.

V and J are TRBV6-6 and TRBJ2-1; 8 bases are shared with TRBD1. The CDR3 is made up of 13 amino acids. V was clipped by 6 bases and J by 8 bases; unmatched bases: 6. CDR1 is MNHNY, CDR2 SVGAGI, per germline (reference sequence). The CDR3 reads CASSVGQGDEQFF. The CDR3 DNA sequence: TGTGCCAGCAGCGTAGGACAGGGCGATGAGCAGTTCTTC.

The rearrangement joins TRBV5-1 to TRBJ2-3; maybe TRBD1 (5 bases). V gave up 2 bases and J gave up 2 bases, with 15 bases separating them. The germline gives CDR1 SGHRS, CDR2 YFSETQ. The CDR3 consists of 16 residues. CDR3 in amino acids: CASSLFSGANTDTQYF. The CDR3 DNA is TGCGCCAGCAGCTTATTCAGTGGGGCTAACACAGATACGCAGTATTTT. The full variable domain, rest sourced from reference TRBV5-1 and TRBJ2-3, is KAGVTQTPRYLIKTRGQQVTLSCSPISGHRSVSWYQQTPGQGLQFLFEYFSETQRNKGNFPGRFSGRQFSNSRSEMNVSTLELGDSALYLCASSLFSGANTDTQYFGPGTRLTVL.

In its sample, this clonotype was seen many times. The V and J genes are TRBV10-3 and TRBJ2-5; 9 bases align to TRBD1. CDR1 and CDR2 (germline): ENHRY, SYGVKD. The CDR3 is 13 amino acids. V gave up 6 bases and J gave up 1 base; unmatched junction bases: 0. As DNA, the CDR3 is TGTGCCATCAGGGGACAGGGCCAAGAGACCCAGTACTTC. Its translation: CAIRGQGQETQYF.

This sequence joins TRBV7-9 and TRBJ2-5; 13 bases align to TRBD2. The CDR3 sequence is 20 residues long. Trimming cost V 4 bases and J 1 base; bases outside gene matches: 15. Germline-derived CDR1 and CDR2 are SEHNR and FQNEAQ (reference sequence). This CDR3 is CASSSGTSGEYVGSQETQYF. CDR3 in DNA: TGTGCCAGCAGCTCCGGGACTAGCGGGGAATATGTCGGGAGCCAAGAGACCCAGTACTTC.

V and J are TRBV29-1 and TRBJ1-4; maybe TRBD1 (5 bases). CDR1 is SQVTM, CDR2 ANQGSEA, per germline. Trimming shortened V by 4 bases and J by 5 bases, and 8 bases separated the two germline ends. This CDR3 is built from 12 residues. The CDR3 reads CSVVDTNEKLFF. The DNA for the CDR3 is TGCAGCGTTGTGGACACGAATGAAAAACTGTTTTTT.

In this sample, this clonotype turned up a few times. In nucleotides, the CDR3 is TGTGCCAGCAGCCAAGATCCAGGGCCGGAGGAGACCCAGTACTTC. Translating it yields CASSQDPGPEETQYF. This chain joins TRBV14 and TRBJ2-5; possibly TRBD1 for D (5 bases). This CDR3 contains 15 residues. Trimming cost V 0 bases and J 5 bases, with 13 bases left between them. Germline lookup yields CDR1 SGHDN and CDR2 FVKESK.

In DNA form, the CDR3 reads TGCAGTGCTAGAGACAGCTTCCACAAAGAGACCCAGTACTTC. Its protein is CSARDSFHKETQYF. This chain joins TRBV20-1 and TRBJ2-5; no definite D call. Germline V lookup: CDR1 DFQATT, CDR2 SNEGSKA (reference sequence). Trimming took off 0 bases at V and 3 bases at J, with 11 bases between the two ends. There are 14 residues in the CDR3.

The chain is built from TRBV10-2 and TRBJ2-3, with 10 bases identical to TRBD2. J lost 1 base, V lost 9 bases, and 4 bases had no gene match. Per germline, CDR1 WSHSY and CDR2 SAAADI. The CDR3 length is 14 residues. CDR3 in DNA: TGCGCCAGTGCCGGGACTAGCGGCACAGATACGCAGTATTTT. Protein: CASAGTSGTDTQYF.

This sequence joins TRBV10-3 and TRBJ1-6; tentatively, D is TRBD1 (5 bases). Trimming stripped 2 bases from V and 0 bases from J, with 8 bases between. Germline V gives CDR1 ENHRY, CDR2 SYGVKD. The CDR3 length is 16 residues. The CDR3 DNA follows: TGTGCCATCAGTGAGAAGGGGAGCTCCTATAATTCACCCCTCCACTTT. This translates into CAISEKGSSYNSPLHF.

This chain joins TRBV20-1 and TRBJ2-1; 8 nucleotides agree with TRBD1. The end of the DNA aligns better with TRBJ2-7, so the J call may be wrong. Looked up from germline, CDR1 is DFQATT and CDR2 is SNEGSKA (reference sequence). CDR3 length: 15 amino acids. The DNA of the CDR3 is TGCAGTGCTCGAAAGACAGGGGACTCCTACAATGAGCAGTACTTC. Translated, it gives CSARKTGDSYNEQYF.

The rearrangement links TRBV9 to TRBJ2-4; D unresolved. Trimming removed 2 bases at V and 5 bases at J, with 8 bases between. The CDR3 consists of 13 residues. Germline V gene data show CDR1 as SGDLS and CDR2 as YYNGEE. CDR3 in amino acids: CASSVGVENIQYF. Written as DNA, the CDR3 is TGTGCCAGCAGCGTGGGCGTTGAAAACATTCAGTACTTC.

This rearrangement joins TRBV2 to TRBJ2-5, with TRBD2 identical over 8 bases. Germline loops: CDR1 SNHLY, CDR2 FYNNEI. Trimming cost V 6 bases and J 3 bases; bases outside gene matches: 12. The CDR3 is made up of 16 amino acids. CDR3 loop: CASRKQSGGPEETQYF. The CDR3 coding sequence is TGTGCCAGCAGGAAACAAAGCGGGGGCCCTGAAGAGACCCAGTACTTC.